These T cell receptor beta chains were read from a single sample in a study of cytomegalovirus exposure and HLA in healthy donors. Clones were read by immunoSEQ multiplex PCR, and TCRdb kept only the in-frame ones, dropping some. The top ten clones hold 4.3% of a sample with some 170,000 clones, roughly four fifths of them seen once. Sequenced: PBMCs. All receptors come from a man aged 40-55 years in good health and CMV-seronegative. Each CDR3 is given with its conserved first and last residue. The D gene is left open where the match is weak. The size of a clone is reported for some rows only, either as once, few or many, or as a class for expanded clones.

size: -
D: -
V: TRBV11-3
J: TRBJ1-1
CDR3: CASSLAQGYEAFF
DNA: TGTGCCAGCAGCTTAGCCCAGGGGTATGAAGCTTTCTTT

size: -
D: -
V: TRBV9
J: TRBJ1-5
CDR3: CASSVEGAGNQPQHF
DNA: TGTGCCAGCAGCGTAGAAGGTGCAGGGAATCAGCCCCAGCATTTT

size: few
D: -
V: TRBV15
J: TRBJ1-3
CDR3: CATSRTTAYSGNTIYF
DNA: TGTGCCACCAGCAGAACGACAGCCTACTCTGGAAACACCATATATTTT

size: -
D: -
V: TRBV6-5
J: TRBJ1-4
CDR3: CASSRGEGQKLFF
DNA: TGTGCCAGCAGCCGAGGGGAGGGTCAAAAACTGTTTTTT

size: -
D: -
V: TRBV14
J: TRBJ2-7
CDR3: CASSQDRGPGIRQYF
DNA: TGTGCCAGCAGCCAAGATAGAGGGCCCGGGATTCGGCAGTACTTC

size: once
D: -
V: TRBV9
J: TRBJ1-2
CDR3: CASSEGRTDYGYTF
DNA: TGTGCCAGCAGCGAGGGACGGACAGACTATGGCTACACCTTC

size: -
D: -
V: TRBV30
J: TRBJ1-5
CDR3: CAWSVPRQPQHF
DNA: TGTGCCTGGAGTGTACCTCGGCAGCCCCAGCATTTT

size: -
D: TRBD1
V: TRBV27
J: TRBJ2-1
CDR3: CASSLGQGLLSYNEQFF
DNA: TGTGCCAGCAGTCTGGGACAGGGCCTCCTCTCCTACAATGAGCAGTTCTTC

size: -
D: -
V: TRBV5-1
J: TRBJ1-2
CDR3: CASSFAGPHYGYTF
DNA: TGCGCCAGCAGCTTTGCAGGGCCCCACTATGGCTACACCTTC

size: -
D: -
V: TRBV7-2
J: TRBJ2-1
CDR3: CASSTGLSSYNEQFF
DNA: TGTGCCAGCAGCACCGGACTGTCCTCCTACAATGAGCAGTTCTTC

size: -
D: TRBD1
V: TRBV29-1
J: TRBJ2-3
CDR3: CSALTGVSTDTQYF
DNA: TGCAGCGCATTAACAGGGGTCTCCACAGATACGCAGTATTTT

size: -
D: -
V: TRBV27
J: TRBJ1-2
CDR3: CASKMVRELNYGYTF
DNA: TGTGCCAGCAAGATGGTCCGGGAACTCAACTATGGCTACACCTTC

size: -
D: TRBD1
V: TRBV27
J: TRBJ2-7
CDR3: CASSSIQGVGYEQYF
DNA: TGTGCCAGCAGTTCAATACAGGGGGTAGGCTACGAGCAGTACTTC

size: -
D: TRBD2
V: TRBV5-1
J: TRBJ2-1
CDR3: CASSSIPGTSLDNEQFF
DNA: TGCGCCAGCAGCTCTATACCCGGGACTAGCCTCGACAATGAGCAGTTCTTC

size: -
D: -
V: TRBV7-8
J: TRBJ1-1
CDR3: CASSLTENTEAFF
DNA: TGTGCCAGCAGCTTAACAGAGAACACTGAAGCTTTCTTT

size: -
D: -
V: TRBV6-1
J: TRBJ1-6
CDR3: CASSERSGIPNSPLHF
DNA: TGTGCCAGCAGTGAGAGATCAGGGATCCCTAATTCACCCCTCCACTTT

size: -
D: -
V: TRBV2
J: TRBJ2-3
CDR3: CASTRPGWASTDTQYF
DNA: TGTGCCAGCACCCGCCCTGGGTGGGCTAGCACAGATACGCAGTATTTT

size: -
D: -
V: TRBV5-5
J: TRBJ2-7
CDR3: CASSARGSVSYEQYF
DNA: TGTGCCAGCAGCGCCCGAGGGAGCGTATCCTACGAGCAGTACTTC

size: -
D: -
V: TRBV6-1
J: TRBJ1-5
CDR3: CATLPGVPSNQPQHF
DNA: TGTGCCACACTTCCGGGTGTTCCGAGCAATCAGCCCCAGCATTTT

size: -
D: TRBD2
V: TRBV6-4
J: TRBJ2-3
CDR3: CASSPSGGTDTQYF
DNA: TGTGCCAGCTCTCCTAGCGGAGGCACAGATACGCAGTATTTT

size: -
D: TRBD2
V: TRBV2
J: TRBJ2-3
CDR3: CASSGVAGEDTQYF
DNA: TGTGCCAGCAGTGGCGTAGCGGGGGAAGATACGCAGTATTTT

size: -
D: TRBD1
V: TRBV7-9
J: TRBJ1-4
CDR3: CASSPPGTDNEKLFF
DNA: TGTGCCAGCAGCCCTCCCGGGACAGATAATGAAAAACTGTTTTTT

size: -
D: -
V: TRBV7-9
J: TRBJ1-1
CDR3: CASSQKGVGTEAFF
DNA: TGCGCCAGCAGCCAAAAGGGGGTAGGGACTGAAGCTTTCTTT

size: -
D: TRBD2
V: TRBV5-1
J: TRBJ2-1
CDR3: CASSSGGVREQFF
DNA: TGCGCCAGCAGCTCTGGGGGGGTAAGGGAGCAGTTCTTC

size: -
D: -
V: TRBV6-1
J: TRBJ1-2
CDR3: CASSEISHYGYTF
DNA: TGTGCCAGCAGTGAAATCAGTCACTATGGCTACACCTTC

size: -
D: -
V: TRBV7-9
J: TRBJ2-2
CDR3: CASSSLKRTETGELFF
DNA: TGTGCCAGCAGCTCCTTGAAAAGGACAGAAACCGGGGAGCTGTTTTTT

size: once
D: -
V: TRBV6-5
J: TRBJ1-4
CDR3: CASSSQVEVEKLFF
DNA: TGTGCCAGCAGTTCACAGGTAGAGGTTGAAAAACTGTTTTTT

size: -
D: -
V: TRBV30
J: TRBJ1-5
CDR3: CALKGGEGQPQHF
DNA: TGTGCCTTAAAAGGGGGGGAGGGTCAGCCCCAGCATTTT

size: -
D: -
V: TRBV7-3
J: TRBJ2-5
CDR3: CASNPGVGETQYF
DNA: TGTGCCAGCAACCCGGGGGTAGGAGAGACCCAGTACTTC

size: few
D: -
V: TRBV7-2
J: TRBJ2-3
CDR3: CASSSTGRVTDTQYF
DNA: TGTGCCAGCAGCTCCACCGGCAGGGTCACAGATACGCAGTATTTT

size: -
D: -
V: TRBV7-8
J: TRBJ1-3
CDR3: CASSLGFRGAGNTIYF
DNA: TGTGCCAGCAGCTTAGGATTCAGGGGAGCCGGAAACACCATATATTTT

size: -
D: TRBD1
V: TRBV27
J: TRBJ1-2
CDR3: CASSWAGGQHNYGYTF
DNA: TGTGCCAGCAGTTGGGCCGGGGGACAGCATAACTATGGCTACACCTTC

size: -
D: TRBD1
V: TRBV7-2
J: TRBJ1-2
CDR3: CASSLVSQGAYYGYTF
DNA: TGTGCCAGCAGCTTAGTGAGTCAGGGGGCCTACTATGGCTACACCTTC

size: few
D: TRBD2
V: TRBV5-1
J: TRBJ2-5
CDR3: CASSERTSGDLETQYF
DNA: TGCGCCAGCAGCGAACGGACTAGCGGGGATCTAGAGACCCAGTACTTC

size: -
D: -
V: TRBV2
J: TRBJ2-3
CDR3: CASSEQGLTDTQYF
DNA: TGTGCCAGCAGTGAACAGGGCCTCACAGATACGCAGTATTTT

size: -
D: TRBD2
V: TRBV7-9
J: TRBJ2-1
CDR3: CASSWASSGGRSYNEQFF
DNA: TGTGCCAGCAGCTGGGCCTCATCGGGGGGGCGGTCCTACAATGAGCAGTTCTTC

size: -
D: -
V: TRBV28
J: TRBJ1-2
CDR3: CASSGGGQADYGYTF
DNA: TGTGCCAGCAGTGGGGGGGGCCAGGCAGACTATGGCTACACCTTC

size: -
D: TRBD2
V: TRBV6-5
J: TRBJ2-5
CDR3: CASRIGGADLETQYF
DNA: TGTGCCAGCAGGATCGGGGGGGCCGATTTGGAGACCCAGTACTTC

size: -
D: TRBD1
V: TRBV19
J: TRBJ1-5
CDR3: CASSRDRVGGNQPQHF
DNA: TGTGCCAGTAGTAGGGACAGGGTAGGGGGCAATCAGCCCCAGCATTTT

size: -
D: TRBD1
V: TRBV6-1
J: TRBJ1-1
CDR3: CASRGTGRNTEAFF
DNA: TGTGCCAGCAGAGGGACAGGGCGAAACACTGAAGCTTTCTTT

size: -
D: -
V: TRBV6-5
J: TRBJ1-2
CDR3: CASSYSTPLNYGYTF
DNA: TGTGCCAGCAGTTACAGTACTCCTTTAAACTATGGCTACACCTTC